These 8 T cell receptor beta chains share one sample of origin, sequenced in a study of blood T cell repertoires in COVID-19. The repertoire was sequenced with immunoSEQ multiplex PCR; TCRdb's copy has only in-frame clones and lacks some. Of about 42,000 clones in the sample, 60% to 85% are singletons; the top ten hold 8.5% to 9%. What was sequenced was peripheral blood. Every receptor here comes from an older man with active or convalescent COVID-19.

Only a few counts were recorded for this clone. This chain links TRBV2 with TRBJ1-5; weak D call: TRBD1 (5 bases). The CDR3 has 14 amino acids. V was shortened by 7 bases and J by 6 bases, with 16 bases between the two germline ends. Germline V gene sequence: CDR1 SNHLY, CDR2 FYNNEI. The DNA of the CDR3 is TGTGCCAGCATGGAACAGTTAAGGGGTCAGCCCCAGCATTTT. This translates into CASMEQLRGQPQHF.

The chain combines TRBV6-1 with TRBJ1-5; TRBD1 is a possible D gene (6 bases). Trimming left V 3 bases short and J 1 base short, with 16 bases between. Germline CDR1 MNHNS, CDR2 SASEGT. The CDR3 covers 17 residues. CDR3 sequence: CASSDRGGSVSNQPQHF. Written as DNA, the CDR3 is TGTGCCAGCAGTGACAGGGGAGGGTCAGTCAGCAATCAGCCCCAGCATTTT.

This clone occurred a few times. The chain joins TRBV2 to TRBJ1-2, with 12 bases identical to TRBD1. The CDR3 runs to 14 residues. J lost 4 bases, V lost 9 bases, and 6 bases had no gene match. Germline values: CDR1 SNHLY, CDR2 FYNNEI. The DNA of the CDR3 is TGTGCCAGGGGTGGGACAGGGGGCGCCTATGGCTACACCTTC. Translated, it gives CARGGTGGAYGYTF.

V is TRBV5-1 and J is TRBJ2-2; TRBD1 matches at 8 bases. Germline V gene sequence: CDR1 SGHRS, CDR2 YFSETQ. The CDR3 runs to 15 residues. With 5 bases clipped from V and 4 bases from J, the junction kept 7 bases outside the gene matches. The CDR3: CASRTLQGGTGELFF. CDR3 in DNA: TGCGCCAGCAGAACTCTACAGGGGGGCACCGGGGAGCTGTTTTTT.

The rearrangement uses TRBV11-3 and TRBJ2-3; TRBD2 agrees at 8 bases. Germline values: CDR1 SGHNT, CDR2 YENEEA. The V and J ends lost 6 bases and 3 bases, in that order; junction bases with no gene match: 11. The CDR3 runs 16 residues. The chain's CDR3 is CASRLTSGPVTDTQYF. CDR3 coding DNA: TGTGCCAGCAGGTTAACTAGCGGTCCAGTGACAGATACGCAGTATTTT.

The V gene is TRBV3-1 (or the pseudogene TRBV3-2), the J gene TRBJ2-3; TRBD1 agrees at 10 bases. Germline V gene lookup returns CDR1 LGHDT and CDR2 YNNKEL (reference sequence). This CDR3 region has 15 residues. V trimming: 1 base; J trimming: 6 bases; junction bases outside the gene matches: 4. CDR3 amino acids: CASSQAGTGADTQYF. CDR3 nucleotides: TGTGCCAGCAGCCAAGCCGGGACAGGGGCCGATACGCAGTATTTT.

J is TRBJ1-1 and V is TRBV2; maybe TRBD1 (5 bases). Germline V gene lookup returns CDR1 SNHLY and CDR2 FYNNEI. V was clipped by 1 base and J by 8 bases, with 11 bases between them. This CDR3 spans 13 amino acids. In nucleotides, the CDR3 is TGTGCCAGCAGTGAAGGTAGCAGGGCGGAAGCTTTCTTT. The encoded protein is CASSEGSRAEAFF.

The chain employs TRBV5-1 and TRBJ1-1; possibly TRBD1 for D (5 bases). Trimming took off 0 bases at V and 3 bases at J, with 12 bases between the two ends. The V gene's germline CDR1 is SGHRS and CDR2 YFSETQ. This CDR3 spans 15 amino acids. The chain's CDR3 is CASSLAWGGDTEAFF. In DNA form, the CDR3 reads TGCGCCAGCAGCTTGGCTTGGGGCGGAGACACTGAAGCTTTCTTT. The full variable domain, completed using reference TRBV5-1 and TRBJ1-1, is KAGVTQTPRYLIKTRGQQVTLSCSPISGHRSVSWYQQTPGQGLQFLFEYFSETQRNKGNFPGRFSGRQFSNSRSEMNVSTLELGDSALYLCASSLAWGGDTEAFFGQGTRLTVV.